This passage covers 9 T cell receptor beta chains from one sample sequenced in a study of T-cell memory formation after mild COVID-19. A single record per CDR3 protein comes from TCRdb applying MiXCR to the 5' RACE reads. The data show roughly 600,000 distinct CDR3 sequences, 18% seen once. The sample comprised PBMCs or a T cell subset sorted from them (not recorded which). All receptors come from an adult woman who had mild COVID-19 (a few samples of this study predate the infection). Cell type and time point are not known.

This clonotype appeared a few times. The rearrangement uses TRBV12-3 or TRBV12-4 and TRBJ2-7; 7 bases are shared with TRBD1. The CDR3 contains 15 residues. The J segment lost 2 bases and the V segment lost 3 bases, leaving 7 bases of the junction unmatched. The CDR3 region is CASSFPGTDPYEQYF. The DNA of the CDR3 is TGTGCCAGCAGTTTCCCCGGGACAGATCCCTACGAGCAGTACTTC.

This clonotype was counted a few times. This rearrangement joins TRBV9 to TRBJ1-2; 7 nucleotides match TRBD1. Per the germline V gene, CDR1 is SGDLS and CDR2 is YYNGEE. The CDR3 is 15 residues long. V trimming: 3 bases; J trimming: 7 bases; junction bases outside the gene matches: 12. The CDR3 sequence: CASSAWDRRGVGYTF. The DNA of the CDR3 is TGTGCCAGCAGCGCATGGGACAGAAGGGGCGTTGGCTACACCTTC.

This clonotype was detected a few times. The chain combines TRBV5-1 with TRBJ2-7; 7 bases map to TRBD2. The CDR3 is 12 amino acids. V lost 2 bases to trimming and J lost 6 bases; unmatched junction nucleotides: 2. Germline V gives CDR1 SGHRS, CDR2 YFSETQ. CDR3 loop: CASSLAGLEQYF. CDR3 coding DNA: TGCGCCAGCAGCTTAGCGGGGCTCGAGCAGTACTTC.

Only a few counts were recorded for this clonotype. The rearrangement joins TRBV14 to TRBJ2-5, with 10 bases aligning to TRBD2. Germline CDR1 is SGHDN and CDR2 is FVKESK. This CDR3 region has 16 residues. Trimming at V came to 0 bases and at J to 5 bases, leaving 6 bases not matched to a gene. CDR3 region: CASSQDPGLAAETQYF. The CDR3 bases are TGTGCCAGCAGCCAAGACCCTGGACTAGCGGCGGAGACCCAGTACTTC.

The V call is TRBV7-8, the J call TRBJ2-1; 12 nucleotides match TRBD2. The CDR3 runs 16 residues. The germline gives CDR1 SGHVS, CDR2 FQNEAQ. V dropped 5 bases and J dropped 5; count of bases not matched to a gene: 7. The CDR3 DNA is TGTGCCAGCAGCCCCTGGACTAGCGGGACCAACAATGAGCAGTTCTTC. Translating it yields CASSPWTSGTNNEQFF.

The J gene is TRBJ2-7, the V gene TRBV5-6, with a tentative D call TRBD2 (5 bases). CDR1 and CDR2 from the germline V gene are SGHDT and YYEEEE. V lost 3 bases to trimming and J lost 1 base, with 17 bases between them. The CDR3 loop spans 16 amino acids. The CDR3, as DNA: TGTGCCAGCAGCTCCATACCTAGCACCGAGTCCTACGAGCAGTACTTC. Protein sequence: CASSSIPSTESYEQYF.

V gene TRBV7-8 combines with J gene TRBJ2-5; possibly TRBD2 for D (5 bases). Germline CDR1 SGHVS, CDR2 FQNEAQ. V gave up 7 bases and J gave up 0 bases, with 9 bases separating them. CDR3 length equals 13 residues. The CDR3 protein is CASMSEDQETQYF. Written as DNA, the CDR3 is TGTGCCAGCATGTCGGAGGACCAAGAGACCCAGTACTTC.

This clonotype has a handful of counts. CDR3 sequence (DNA): TGTGCCAGCAGCCGTACGAGGGGGGGCAATGAGCAGTTCTTC. It is translated as CASSRTRGGNEQFF. This chain connects TRBV7-8 to TRBJ2-1; a possible D gene is TRBD2 (7 bases). CDR1 and CDR2 (germline): SGHVS, FQNEAQ. The CDR3 sequence is 14 residues long. Trimming took 5 bases from V and 6 from J, leaving 14 bases between them.

This clonotype was counted between two and nine times. V is TRBV4-1 and J is TRBJ1-5; D is ambiguous. CDR1 and CDR2 from the germline V gene are MGHRA and YSYEKL. The V and J ends lost 0 bases and 6 bases respectively, with 12 bases between them. The CDR3 consists of 15 residues. The CDR3 is CASSQDRSGGQPQHF. As DNA, the CDR3 is TGCGCCAGCAGCCAAGATAGGTCGGGCGGTCAGCCCCAGCATTTT.